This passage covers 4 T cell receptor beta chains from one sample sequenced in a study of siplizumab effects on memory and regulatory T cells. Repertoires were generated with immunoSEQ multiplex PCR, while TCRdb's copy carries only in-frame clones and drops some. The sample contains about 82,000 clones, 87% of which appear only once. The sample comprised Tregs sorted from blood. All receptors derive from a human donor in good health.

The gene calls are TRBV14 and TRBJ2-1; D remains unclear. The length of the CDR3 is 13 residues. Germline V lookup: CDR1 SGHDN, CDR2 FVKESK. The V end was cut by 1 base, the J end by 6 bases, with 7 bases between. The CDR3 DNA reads TGTGCCAGCAGCCAAGTAGCATTCAATGAGCAGTTCTTC. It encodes CASSQVAFNEQFF.

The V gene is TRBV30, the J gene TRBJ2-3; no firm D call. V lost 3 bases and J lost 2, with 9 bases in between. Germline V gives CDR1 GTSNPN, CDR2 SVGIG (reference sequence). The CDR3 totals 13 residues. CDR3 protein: CAWSRPPTDTQYF. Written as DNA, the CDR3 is TGTGCCTGGAGCCGACCCCCCACAGATACGCAGTATTTT.

As DNA, the CDR3 is TGTGCCAGCAGCTTAGATTTGGGGAGGGAGACCCAGTACTTC. This sequence encodes CASSLDLGRETQYF. This rearrangement joins TRBV7-2 to TRBJ2-5; tentatively, D is TRBD2 (6 bases). CDR3 length: 14 amino acids. CDR1 and CDR2 (germline): SGHTA, FQGNSA. V was cut by 1 base and J by 5 bases, with 11 bases left in between.

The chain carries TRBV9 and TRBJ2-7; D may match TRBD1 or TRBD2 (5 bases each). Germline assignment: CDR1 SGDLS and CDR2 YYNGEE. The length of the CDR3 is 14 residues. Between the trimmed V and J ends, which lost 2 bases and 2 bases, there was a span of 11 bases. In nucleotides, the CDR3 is TGTGCCAGCAGCGTTTCGCTGGGGGCCTACGAGCAGTACTTC. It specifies CASSVSLGAYEQYF.